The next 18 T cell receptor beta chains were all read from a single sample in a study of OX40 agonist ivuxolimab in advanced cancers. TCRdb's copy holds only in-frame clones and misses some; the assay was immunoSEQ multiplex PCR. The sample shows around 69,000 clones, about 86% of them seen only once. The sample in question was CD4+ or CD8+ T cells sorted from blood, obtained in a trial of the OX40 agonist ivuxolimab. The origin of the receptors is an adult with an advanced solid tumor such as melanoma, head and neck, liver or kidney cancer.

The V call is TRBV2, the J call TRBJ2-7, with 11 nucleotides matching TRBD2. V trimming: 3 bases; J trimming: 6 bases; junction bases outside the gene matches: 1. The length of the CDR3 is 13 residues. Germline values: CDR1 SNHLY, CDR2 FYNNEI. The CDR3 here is CASSELAGGEQYF. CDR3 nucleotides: TGTGCCAGCAGTGAGCTAGCGGGAGGCGAGCAGTACTTC.

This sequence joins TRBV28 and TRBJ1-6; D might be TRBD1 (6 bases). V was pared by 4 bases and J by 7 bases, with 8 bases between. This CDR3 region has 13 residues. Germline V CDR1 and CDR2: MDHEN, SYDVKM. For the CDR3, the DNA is TGTGCCAGCAGTTATGGACAGAATTCACCCCTCCACTTT. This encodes CASSYGQNSPLHF.

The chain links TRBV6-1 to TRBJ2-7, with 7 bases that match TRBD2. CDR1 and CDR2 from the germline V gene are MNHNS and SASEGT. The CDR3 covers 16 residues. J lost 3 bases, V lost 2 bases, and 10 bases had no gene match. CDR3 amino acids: CASSEFIWEGGYEQYF. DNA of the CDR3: TGTGCCAGCAGTGAATTTATTTGGGAGGGCGGCTACGAGCAGTACTTC.

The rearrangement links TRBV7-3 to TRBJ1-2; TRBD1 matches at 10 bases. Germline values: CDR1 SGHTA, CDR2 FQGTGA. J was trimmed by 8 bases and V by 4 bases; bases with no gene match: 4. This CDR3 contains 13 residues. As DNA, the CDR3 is TGTGCCAGCAGCTCGGGACAGGGGAACGGCTACACCTTC. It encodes CASSSGQGNGYTF.

In DNA form, the CDR3 reads TGTGCCAGCAGACCGGTTAGCGGTGGCACCGGGGAGCTGTTTTTT. This translates into CASRPVSGGTGELFF. The chain links TRBV6-4 to TRBJ2-2, with D possibly matching TRBD2 (6 bases). Trimming stripped 6 bases from V and 4 bases from J, with 15 bases between. Germline CDR1 MRHNA, CDR2 SNTAGT. The CDR3 is 15 amino acids.

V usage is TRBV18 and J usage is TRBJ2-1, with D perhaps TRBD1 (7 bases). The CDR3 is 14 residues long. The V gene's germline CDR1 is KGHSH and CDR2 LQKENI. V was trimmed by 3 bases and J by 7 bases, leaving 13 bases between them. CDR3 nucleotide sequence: TGTGCCAGCTCACCTACAGGGGAGGTAAATGAGCAGTTCTTC. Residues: CASSPTGEVNEQFF.

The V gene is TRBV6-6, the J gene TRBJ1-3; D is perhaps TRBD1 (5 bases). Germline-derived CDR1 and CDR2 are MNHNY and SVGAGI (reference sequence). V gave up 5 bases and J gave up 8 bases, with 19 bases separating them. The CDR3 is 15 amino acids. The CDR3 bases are TGTGCCAGCAGTCCACCGGGGGATTTACCAGACACCATATATTTT. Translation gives CASSPPGDLPDTIYF.

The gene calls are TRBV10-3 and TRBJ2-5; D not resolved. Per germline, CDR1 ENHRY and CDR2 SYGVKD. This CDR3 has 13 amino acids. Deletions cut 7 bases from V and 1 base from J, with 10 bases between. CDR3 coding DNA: TGTGCCATCAAAGGTCTCACCCAAGAGACCCAGTACTTC. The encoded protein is CAIKGLTQETQYF.

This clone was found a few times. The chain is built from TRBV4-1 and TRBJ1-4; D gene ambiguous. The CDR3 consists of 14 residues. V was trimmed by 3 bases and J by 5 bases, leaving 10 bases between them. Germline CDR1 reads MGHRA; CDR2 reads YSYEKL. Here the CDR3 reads CASSQGSLNEKLFF. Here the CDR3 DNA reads TGCGCCAGCAGCCAGGGGAGCTTAAATGAAAAACTGTTTTTT.

The DNA of the CDR3 is TGTGCCAGCAGTTCCCGACAGGGAAGGTCGCGCAATCAGCCCCAGCATTTT. Translated, it gives CASSSRQGRSRNQPQHF. This chain connects TRBV28 to TRBJ1-5; 7 bases match TRBD1. The CDR3 is 17 amino acids. J gave up 2 bases and V 4 bases, and 11 bases lay outside the gene matches. Germline V gene sequence: CDR1 MDHEN, CDR2 SYDVKM. The full variable domain, completed using reference TRBV28 and TRBJ1-5, is DVKVTQSSRYLVKRTGEKVFLECVQDMDHENMFWYRQDPGLGLRLIYFSYDVKMKEKGDIPEGYSVSREKKERFSLILESASTNQTSMYLCASSSRQGRSRNQPQHFGDGTRLSIL.

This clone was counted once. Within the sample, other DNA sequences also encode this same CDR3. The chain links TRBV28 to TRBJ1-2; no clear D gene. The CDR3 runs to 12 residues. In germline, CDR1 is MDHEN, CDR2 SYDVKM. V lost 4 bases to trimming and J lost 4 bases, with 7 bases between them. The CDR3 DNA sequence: TGTGCCAGCAGTTCGGAGCGCTATGGCTACACCTTC. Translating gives CASSSERYGYTF.

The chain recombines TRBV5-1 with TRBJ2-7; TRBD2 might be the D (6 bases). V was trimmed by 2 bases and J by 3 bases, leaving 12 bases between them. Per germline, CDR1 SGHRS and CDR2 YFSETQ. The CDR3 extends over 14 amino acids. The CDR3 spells CASSFGGTNYEQYF. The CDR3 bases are TGCGCCAGCAGCTTTGGCGGGACCAACTACGAGCAGTACTTC.

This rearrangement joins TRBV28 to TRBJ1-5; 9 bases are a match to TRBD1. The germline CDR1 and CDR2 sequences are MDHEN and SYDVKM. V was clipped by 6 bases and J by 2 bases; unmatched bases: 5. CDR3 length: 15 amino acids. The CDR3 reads CASRQGAGGNQPQHF. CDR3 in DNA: TGTGCCAGCAGACAGGGGGCGGGAGGCAATCAGCCCCAGCATTTT.

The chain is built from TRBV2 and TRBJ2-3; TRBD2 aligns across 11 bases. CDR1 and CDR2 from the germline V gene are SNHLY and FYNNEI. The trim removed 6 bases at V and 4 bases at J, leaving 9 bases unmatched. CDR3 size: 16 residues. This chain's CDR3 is CASRESSGRAADTQYF. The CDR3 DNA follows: TGTGCCAGCAGAGAAAGTAGCGGGAGGGCCGCAGATACGCAGTATTTT.

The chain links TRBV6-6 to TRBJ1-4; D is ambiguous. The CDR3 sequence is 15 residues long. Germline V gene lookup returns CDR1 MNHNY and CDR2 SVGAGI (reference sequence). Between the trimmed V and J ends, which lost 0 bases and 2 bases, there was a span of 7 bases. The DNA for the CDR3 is TGTGCCAGCAGTTACTCGCTGGGGACTAATGAAAAACTGTTTTTT. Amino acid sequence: CASSYSLGTNEKLFF.

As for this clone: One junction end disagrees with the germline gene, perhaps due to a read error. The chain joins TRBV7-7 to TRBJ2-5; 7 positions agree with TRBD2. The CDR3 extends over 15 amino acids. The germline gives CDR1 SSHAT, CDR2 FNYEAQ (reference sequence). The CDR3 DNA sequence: TGTGCTAGCAGCTTAGGTCCTAGCGGAACTGAGACCCAGTACTTC. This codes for CASSLGPSGTETQYF.

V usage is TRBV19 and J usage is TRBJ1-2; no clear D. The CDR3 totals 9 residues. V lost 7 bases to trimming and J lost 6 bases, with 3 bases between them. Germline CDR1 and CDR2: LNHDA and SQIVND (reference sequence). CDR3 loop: CASMNGYTF. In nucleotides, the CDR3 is TGTGCCAGTATGAATGGCTACACCTTC.

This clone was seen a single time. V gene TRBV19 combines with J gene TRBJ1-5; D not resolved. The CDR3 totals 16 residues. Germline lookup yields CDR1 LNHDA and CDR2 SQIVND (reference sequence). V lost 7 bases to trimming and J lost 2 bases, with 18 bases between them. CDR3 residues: CASTLLGRARNQPQHF. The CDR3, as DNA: TGTGCCAGTACCCTCCTCGGGCGAGCACGCAATCAGCCCCAGCATTTT.